This T cell receptor (beta chain) derives from a study of metastatic and nonmetastatic thyroid tumors. Study results and limitations: Benign nodules were reported to have significantly lower TCR beta diversity than malignant thyroid tumors, in blood and tumor.

Nobody among the patients had been given any treatment before thyroid surgery. V gave up 0 bases and J gave up 6 bases, with 10 bases separating them. In germline, CDR1 is KGHDR, CDR2 SFDVKD. The CDR3 has 15 residues. TCRdb re-analyzed the PCR reads through MiXCR. The table includes about 4,700 clones, about 37% detected once. By sample fraction, this clone is medium-sized. What it recognizes is unknown. The TCR was taken from a male donor with papillary thyroid cancer or a benign thyroid nodule (not recorded which). Some clones in this sample may be carry-over from other donors' samples. The sample consisted of adjacent normal tissue. This chain links TRBV24-1 with TRBJ2-2, with D possibly called TRBD1 or TRBD2 (5 bases each). This CDR3 is CATSDLRGVAGELFF. Here the CDR3 DNA reads TGTGCCACCAGTGATTTGAGGGGAGTGGCCGGGGAGCTGTTTTTT.